This TCR beta chain was identified in a study of graft-versus-host responses after intestinal transplantation. Study-level background: All recipients were transplanted with multivisceral, liver-intestinal, or isolated intestinal grafts. Anti-thymocyte globulin induction preceded about 3 years of tacrolimus and steroid maintenance in all recipients. Study conclusions and caveats: Detected in recipient marrow were GvH clones, some of which were first observed in ileum or blood. Peak circulating GvH clone levels tracked with early post-transplant HvG declines.

This clone was observed once. Its target is not known. The CDR3 is 15 residues long. Germline assignment: CDR1 SGHDT and CDR2 YYEEEE. J lost 4 bases, V lost 6 bases, and 7 bases had no gene match. Assay used: immunoSEQ multiplex PCR; TCRdb lists only in-frame clones, some missing. The repertoire consists of around 55,000 clones, with roughly 90% occurring once and the leading ten covering approximately 0.6%. This receptor was taken from a human donor who was the organ donor for an intestinal transplant. The rearrangement uses TRBV5-6 and TRBJ2-1; 10 bases map to TRBD2. The material sequenced was unstimulated CD4+ T cells sorted from spleen or lymph node cells, taken before transplant. The CDR3 spells CASTPWTSGYNEQFF. CDR3 bases: TGTGCCAGCACCCCGTGGACTAGCGGATACAATGAGCAGTTCTTC.